This T cell receptor beta chain appears in the sequencing data of a study of control samples from healthy donors and cancer patients. V trimming: 8 bases; J trimming: 7 bases; junction bases outside the gene matches: 2. Germline V CDR1 and CDR2: MNHEY, SVGAGI. The CDR3 contains 12 residues. The protocol was immunoSEQ multiplex PCR, while the TCRdb copy is restricted to in-frame clones and leaves out a portion. The sample includes about 110,000 clones, around 88% of them seen just once. The origin of this receptor is a woman aged 50 to 60 in good health. The chain couples TRBV6-5 to TRBJ1-6, with 7 nucleotides matching TRBD1. The sequencing input was blood. DNA of the CDR3: TGTGCCAGCGGGGACAGCAATTCACCCCTCCACTTT. It specifies CASGDSNSPLHF.